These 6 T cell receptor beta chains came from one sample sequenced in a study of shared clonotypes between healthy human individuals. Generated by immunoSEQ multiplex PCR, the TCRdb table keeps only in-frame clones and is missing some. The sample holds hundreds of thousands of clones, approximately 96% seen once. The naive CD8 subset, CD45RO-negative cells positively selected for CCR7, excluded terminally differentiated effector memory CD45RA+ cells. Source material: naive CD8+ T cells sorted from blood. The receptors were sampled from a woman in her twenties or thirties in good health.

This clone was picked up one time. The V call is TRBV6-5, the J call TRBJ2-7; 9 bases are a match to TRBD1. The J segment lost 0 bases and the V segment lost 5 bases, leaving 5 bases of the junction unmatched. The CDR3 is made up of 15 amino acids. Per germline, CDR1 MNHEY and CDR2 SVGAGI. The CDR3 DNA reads TGTGCCAGCAGTGCAGGACAGGGGAGCTCCTACGAGCAGTACTTC. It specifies CASSAGQGSSYEQYF.

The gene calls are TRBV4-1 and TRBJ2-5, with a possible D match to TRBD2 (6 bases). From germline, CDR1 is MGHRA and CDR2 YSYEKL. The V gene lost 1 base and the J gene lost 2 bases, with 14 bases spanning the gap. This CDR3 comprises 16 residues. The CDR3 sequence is CASSQVAQRVQETQYF. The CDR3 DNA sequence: TGCGCCAGCAGCCAAGTGGCGCAGCGGGTGCAAGAGACCCAGTACTTC.

The DNA of the CDR3 is TGTGCCAGCAGCTCTCCGACCAGACATCACGAGCAGTACTTC. Its translation: CASSSPTRHHEQYF. The chain recombines TRBV5-4 with TRBJ2-7; D is unresolved. The CDR3 covers 14 residues. The germline V gene has CDR1 SGHNT and CDR2 YYREEE (reference sequence). Trimming shortened V by 3 bases and J by 5 bases, and 15 bases separated the two germline ends.

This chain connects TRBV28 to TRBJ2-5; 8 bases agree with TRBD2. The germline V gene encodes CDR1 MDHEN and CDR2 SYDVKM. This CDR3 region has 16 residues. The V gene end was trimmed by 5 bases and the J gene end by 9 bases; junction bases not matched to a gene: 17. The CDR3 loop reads CASSTPASGPGGSQYF. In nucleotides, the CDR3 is TGTGCCAGCAGTACACCTGCTAGCGGGCCTGGGGGGTCCCAGTACTTC.

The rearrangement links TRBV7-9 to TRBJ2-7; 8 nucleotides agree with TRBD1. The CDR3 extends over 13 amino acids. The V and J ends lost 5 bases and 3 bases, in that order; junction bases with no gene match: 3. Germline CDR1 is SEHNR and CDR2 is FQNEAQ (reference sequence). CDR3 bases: TGTGCCAGCAGCCTGGGACAGGACTACGAGCAGTACTTC. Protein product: CASSLGQDYEQYF.

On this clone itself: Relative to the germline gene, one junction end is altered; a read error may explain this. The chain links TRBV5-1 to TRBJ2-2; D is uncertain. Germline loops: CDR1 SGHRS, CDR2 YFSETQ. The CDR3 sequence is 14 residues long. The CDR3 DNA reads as TGCGCCAGCACCTTGGGAACTAACACCGGGGAGCTGTTTTTT. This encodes CASTLGTNTGELFF.